These T cell receptor beta chains were read from a single sample in a study of shared clonotypes between healthy human individuals. The repertoire was sequenced with immunoSEQ multiplex PCR; TCRdb's copy has only in-frame clones and lacks some. Here the sample spans about 2.1 million clones, just under 95% being singletons. Sequenced input: naive CD8+ T cells from PBMCs. The receptors come from a man aged 18 to 35 in good health. Some clones in this sample may be carry-over from other donors' samples. Each CDR3 is given with its conserved first and last residue. The D gene is left open where the match is weak. Clone size is given for some rows only: seen once, a few or many times, or a class if the clone is expanded.

len	abundance	v_gene	d_gene	j_gene	CDR3aa	CDR3nt
13	.	TRBV5-5	.	TRBJ2-1	CASSSRTNNEQFF	TGTGCCAGCAGCTCCCGGACTAACAATGAGCAGTTCTTC
13	.	TRBV15	.	TRBJ1-5	CATSSSGTQPQHF	TGTGCCACCAGCAGCTCCGGGACCCAGCCCCAGCATTTT
13	.	TRBV7-7	.	TRBJ1-5	CASSFRGGEPQHF	TGTGCCAGCAGCTTCCGGGGGGGAGAGCCCCAGCATTTT
17	.	TRBV28	TRBD2	TRBJ2-7	CASRSLAEHKRAYEQYF	TGTGCCAGCAGGTCCCTAGCGGAACATAAGAGGGCCTACGAGCAGTACTTC
13	.	TRBV7-9	.	TRBJ1-2	CASSFVGAYGYTF	TGTGCCAGCAGCTTTGTGGGCGCCTATGGCTACACCTTC
14	.	TRBV19	TRBD1	TRBJ2-7	CASSITGEAYEQYF	TGTGCCAGTAGTATAACAGGGGAAGCCTACGAGCAGTACTTC
13	.	TRBV5-4	.	TRBJ2-5	CASKSRGVETQYF	TGTGCCAGCAAGAGCAGGGGGGTGGAGACCCAGTACTTC
14	.	TRBV6-6	.	TRBJ2-7	CASSAGQTSYEQYF	TGTGCCAGCAGTGCGGGACAGACCTCCTACGAGCAGTACTTC
14	.	TRBV19	.	TRBJ1-4	CASRSYTRDEKLFF	TGTGCCAGTAGATCTTACACGAGGGACGAAAAACTGTTTTTT
15	.	TRBV25-1	.	TRBJ1-4	CASSELGPTNEKLFF	TGTGCCAGCAGTGAACTGGGACCGACGAATGAAAAACTGTTTTTT
13	few	TRBV19	TRBD1	TRBJ1-5	CASKGAGNQPQHF	TGTGCCAGTAAGGGGGCCGGCAATCAGCCCCAGCATTTT
16	.	TRBV29-1	.	TRBJ2-7	CSVPSPSRGDYYEQYF	TGCAGCGTACCCAGCCCGTCGAGGGGGGATTACTACGAGCAGTACTTC
17	.	TRBV6-1	.	TRBJ1-2	CASSEALGQITYYGYTF	TGTGCCAGCAGTGAAGCGCTCGGACAGATTACCTACTATGGCTACACCTTC
15	once	TRBV9	TRBD2	TRBJ2-1	CASSVDLAGGNEQFF	TGTGCCAGCAGCGTAGATCTAGCGGGGGGCAATGAGCAGTTCTTC
13	.	TRBV7-7	.	TRBJ2-5	CASSQGFQETQYF	TGTGCCAGCAGCCAGGGATTCCAAGAGACCCAGTACTTC
11	.	TRBV19	.	TRBJ1-4	CASMSNEKLFF	TGTGCGTCGATGTCTAATGAAAAACTGTTTTTT
16	.	TRBV6-5	TRBD1	TRBJ1-1	CASSYDREALNTEAFF	TGTGCCAGCAGTTACGACAGGGAAGCCCTCAACACTGAAGCTTTCTTT
19	once	TRBV6-1	TRBD2	TRBJ2-5	CASSEDTGLAGNWAETQYF	TGTGCCAGCAGTGAAGATACGGGACTAGCGGGTAATTGGGCGGAGACCCAGTACTTC
14	.	TRBV11-2	TRBD1	TRBJ1-2	CASSFRDSNYGYTF	TGTGCCAGCAGCTTCCGGGACAGTAACTATGGCTACACCTTC
14	.	TRBV7-9	.	TRBJ1-1	CASSQSAHGAEAFF	TGTGCCAGCAGCCAATCAGCCCACGGGGCTGAAGCTTTCTTT
20	.	TRBV13	TRBD1	TRBJ2-3	CASSGLMGSDRLHSTDTQYF	TGTGCCAGCAGCGGCTTGATGGGCTCGGACAGGCTACATAGCACAGATACGCAGTATTTT
14	.	TRBV5-1	.	TRBJ1-3	CAREEQGSGNTIYF	TGCGCCAGAGAAGAACAGGGATCTGGAAACACCATATATTTT
16	once	TRBV27	TRBD1	TRBJ1-6	CASSSNRDRGNSPLHF	TGTGCCAGCAGTTCAAACCGGGACAGGGGGAATTCACCCCTCCACTTT
15	.	TRBV4-2	.	TRBJ2-7	CASSLARGAAYEQYF	TGTGCCAGCAGCCTCGCCCGAGGAGCCGCCTACGAGCAGTACTTC
13	.	TRBV4-3	.	TRBJ2-7	CASSQDERYEQYF	TGCGCCAGCAGCCAAGACGAGAGGTACGAGCAGTACTTC
15	.	TRBV11-2	.	TRBJ2-1	CASSPVENYHNEQFF	TGTGCCAGCAGCCCCGTTGAGAATTATCACAATGAGCAGTTCTTC
14	.	TRBV7-9	TRBD1	TRBJ2-5	CASSSAGGQRTQYF	TGTGCCAGCAGCTCGGCAGGGGGCCAACGGACCCAGTACTTC
16	.	TRBV4-2	.	TRBJ1-3	CASSPTGWDSGNTIYF	TGTGCCAGCAGCCCTACAGGCTGGGACTCTGGAAACACCATATATTTT